This note documents a single TCR beta chain sequence. Which antigen it targets is not known. Per-nucleotide qualities are absent, and no much larger clonotype sits a single base away. The sample is drawn from a study of OX40 agonist ivuxolimab in advanced cancers. Context from the whole study: The costimulatory receptor OX40 (CD134) was targeted by ivuxolimab, a fully human IgG2 agonistic monoclonal antibody. The purpose of peripheral TCRbeta sequencing was to test whether ivuxolimab changed TCR sequence diversity and led to clonal T-cell expansion. Among the 50 to 55 dose-escalation patients, around 20 had hepatocellular carcinoma, 15 or so melanoma, 9 renal cell carcinoma and 9 head and neck cancer. A male proportion of approximately 83% and a mean age of 60 years, ranging from 23 to 79, were recorded for the dose-escalation cohort. Prior anti-PD-1, anti-PD-L1 or anti-CTLA-4 therapy was permitted, and checkpoint inhibitors had been received by 30% to 40% of dose-escalation patients. Intravenous ivuxolimab was administered to patients every 2 weeks at six dose levels: 0.01, 0.1, 0.3, 1.5, 3 and 10 mg/kg. The paper covers the monotherapy dose-escalation part of the phase I ivuxolimab trial, which included N ≈ 57 patients. Partial responses were achieved by three dose-escalation patients, of whom one had hepatocellular carcinoma and two had cutaneous melanoma. Overall study outcomes, separate from this receptor: Low levels of normalized T-cell clonal expansion were also seen in some patients who did not respond. After ivuxolimab, CD8+ T cells had more expanded clones than CD4+ T cells on average. In the 0.1-3.0 mg/kg groups, partial responders had among the lowest normalized peripheral clonal expansion, particularly in CD8+ T cells. At doses of 0.1 to 3.0 mg/kg, clonal expansion of both CD4+ and CD8+ T cells in blood was seen between baseline and week 6. Antigen specificity was not determined for the clonally expanded peripheral T cells.

V is shortened by 5 bases, J by 1 base, and the region joining them spans 15 bases. Based on the germline V gene, the CDR1 and CDR2 sequences are SGHNT and YENEEA. Counted from cysteine to phenylalanine, this CDR3 has 17 amino acids. Just the 51-base CDR3 DNA is kept, in frame starting at base 1. Genomic DNA was isolated from the sorted cells so that the TCRbeta CDR3 region could be sequenced. The immunoSEQ Assay was used to sequence the TCRbeta CDR3 regions. Sourced from immuneACCESS, this table was stored by TCRdb with only in-frame sequences that have V and J called. A share of the clones is absent; for the studies checked, an unresolved V gene accounts for under half, and the remainder has no known explanation. The sample has tens of thousands of clones on record, about 86% of them singletons. Jointly, the top ten make up 25% to 30% of the sample. Patients with autoimmune disease history or receiving systemic immunosuppression were excluded from the trial. Peripheral blood for TCR sequencing was collected from all dose cohorts at baseline, on cycle 4 day 1, and on cycle 7 day 1. Samples came from an open-label, multicenter, first-in-human phase I dose-escalation trial of ivuxolimab. Adults with locally advanced or metastatic melanoma, renal cell carcinoma, hepatocellular carcinoma or head and neck squamous cell carcinoma were enrolled in the trial. CD4+ and CD8+ T cells were sorted separately from peripheral blood before TCR sequencing.

Sequencing was performed on CD4+ or CD8+ T cells sorted from blood, taken in a trial of the OX40 agonist ivuxolimab. This TCR came from an adult with an advanced solid tumor such as melanoma, head and neck, liver or kidney cancer. The rearrangement combines TRBV11-3 with TRBJ2-6; the D region possibly corresponds to TRBD1 (6 bases align). The CDR3 region reads CASSPRGILSGANVLTF. The DNA reads TGTGCCAGCAGCCCCAGGGGTATATTGTCTGGGGCCAACGTCCTGACTTTC. Beyond the CDR3, the reference TRBV11-3 and TRBJ2-6 genes provide the residues; the full variable domain reads: EAGVVQSPRYKIIEKKQPVAFWCNPISGHNTLYWYLQNLGQGPELLIRYENEEAVDDSQLPKDRFSAERLKGVDSTLKIQPAELGDSAVYLCASSPRGILSGANVLTFGAGSRLTVL.